The TCR beta chain described here comes from a study of T-cell memory formation after mild COVID-19. The CDR3 is made up of 18 amino acids. Trimming took off 5 bases at V and 1 base at J, with 20 bases between the two ends. Via MiXCR, TCRdb re-called the 5' RACE reads, giving one row per CDR3 protein. The data contain hundreds of thousands of distinct CDR3 sequences, roughly 20% of them singletons. V gene TRBV12-3 or TRBV12-4 combines with J gene TRBJ2-2, with D possibly called TRBD1 or TRBD2 (5 bases each). The sequence came from an adult woman who had mild COVID-19 (a few samples of this study predate the infection). Cell type and time point are not known. Sequenced input: PBMCs or a T cell subset sorted from them (not recorded which). CDR3 coding DNA: TGTGCCAGCAGTGCCATCAACCGGGACCGCAGGAACACCGGGGAGCTGTTTTTT. Translated, it gives CASSAINRDRRNTGELFF.